The sequence of this TCR beta chain was determined in a study of blood T cell repertoires in COVID-19. This table comes from immunoSEQ multiplex PCR, and its TCRdb copy is limited to in-frame clones, with some not included. The profile shows hundreds of thousands of clones, 88% of them singletons. Sequenced: peripheral blood. This TCR was sampled from a woman aged 25 to 39 with acute or convalescent COVID-19.

CDR3 DNA sequence: TGTGCCAGCAGCTTGGAGGCAGGGATGTATGGCTACACCTTC. Its protein is CASSLEAGMYGYTF. The chain has TRBV5-4 and TRBJ1-2; D may be TRBD1 (5 bases). The CDR3 is 14 residues long. The germline CDR1 and CDR2 sequences are SGHNT and YYREEE (reference sequence). V dropped 0 bases and J dropped 5 bases, with 11 bases sitting between them. Supplemented by reference TRBV5-4 and TRBJ1-2, the full variable domain reads ETGVTQSPTHLIKTRGQQVTLRCSSQSGHNTVSWYQQALGQGPQFIFQYYREEENGRGNFPPRFSGLQFPNYSSELNVNALELDDSALYLCASSLEAGMYGYTFGSGTRLTVV.